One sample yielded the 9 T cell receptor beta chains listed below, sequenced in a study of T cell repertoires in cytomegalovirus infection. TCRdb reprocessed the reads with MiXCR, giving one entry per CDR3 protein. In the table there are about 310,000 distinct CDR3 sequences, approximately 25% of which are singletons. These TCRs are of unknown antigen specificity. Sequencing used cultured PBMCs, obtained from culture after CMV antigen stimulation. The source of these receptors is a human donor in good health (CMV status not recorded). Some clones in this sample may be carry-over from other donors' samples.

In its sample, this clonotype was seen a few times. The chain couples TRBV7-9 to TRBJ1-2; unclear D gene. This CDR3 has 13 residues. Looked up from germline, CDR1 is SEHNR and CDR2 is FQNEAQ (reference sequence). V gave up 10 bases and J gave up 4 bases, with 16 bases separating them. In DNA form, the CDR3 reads TGTGCCACTTCGAGGGCCGAGGGCTATGGCTACACCTTC. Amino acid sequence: CATSRAEGYGYTF.

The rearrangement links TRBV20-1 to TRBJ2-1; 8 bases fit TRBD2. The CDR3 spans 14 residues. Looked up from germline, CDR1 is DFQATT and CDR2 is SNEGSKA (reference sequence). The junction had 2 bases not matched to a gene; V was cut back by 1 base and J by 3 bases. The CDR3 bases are TGCAGTGCTAGAGCGGGAGGGAACTACAATGAGCAGTTCTTC. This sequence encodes CSARAGGNYNEQFF.

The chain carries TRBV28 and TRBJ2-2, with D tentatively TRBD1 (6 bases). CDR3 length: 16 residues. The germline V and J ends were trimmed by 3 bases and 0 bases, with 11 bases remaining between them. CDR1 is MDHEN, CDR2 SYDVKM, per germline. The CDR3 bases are TGTGCCAGCAGTTTGTCCGGGACACCGAACACCGGGGAGCTGTTTTTT. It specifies CASSLSGTPNTGELFF. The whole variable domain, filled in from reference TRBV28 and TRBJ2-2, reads DVKVTQSSRYLVKRTGEKVFLECVQDMDHENMFWYRQDPGLGLRLIYFSYDVKMKEKGDIPEGYSVSREKKERFSLILESASTNQTSMYLCASSLSGTPNTGELFFGEGSRLTVL.

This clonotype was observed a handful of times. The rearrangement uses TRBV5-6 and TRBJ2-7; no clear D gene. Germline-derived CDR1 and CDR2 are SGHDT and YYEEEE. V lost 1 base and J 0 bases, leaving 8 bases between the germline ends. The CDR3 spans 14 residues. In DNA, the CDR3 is TGTGCCAGCAGCTTGTTGCCCGGCTCCTACGAGCAGTACTTC. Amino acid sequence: CASSLLPGSYEQYF.

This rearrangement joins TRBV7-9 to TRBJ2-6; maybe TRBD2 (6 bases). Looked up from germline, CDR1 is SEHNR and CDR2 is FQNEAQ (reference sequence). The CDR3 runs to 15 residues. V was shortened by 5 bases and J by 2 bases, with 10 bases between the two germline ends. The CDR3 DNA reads TGTGCCAGCAGCCCGCGGGGCACTGGGGCCAACGTCCTGACTTTC. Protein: CASSPRGTGANVLTF.

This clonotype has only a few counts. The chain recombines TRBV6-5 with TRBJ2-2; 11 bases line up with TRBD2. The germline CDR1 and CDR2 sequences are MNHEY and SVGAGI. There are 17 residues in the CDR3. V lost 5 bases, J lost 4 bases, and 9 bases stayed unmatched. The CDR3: CASSKLAGVRGTGELFF. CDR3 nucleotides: TGTGCCAGCAGTAAACTAGCGGGAGTCCGGGGCACCGGGGAGCTGTTTTTT.

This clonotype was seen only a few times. CDR3 sequence reads: CSVEEVRGPREQFF. As DNA, the CDR3 is TGCAGCGTTGAAGAAGTCAGGGGGCCACGTGAGCAGTTCTTC. The chain recombines TRBV29-1 with TRBJ2-1, with TRBD1 identical over 8 bases. Losses at the gene ends were 0 bases for V and 9 bases for J; bases not matched to a gene: 7. CDR1 is SQVTM, CDR2 ANQGSEA, per germline. This CDR3 comprises 14 residues.

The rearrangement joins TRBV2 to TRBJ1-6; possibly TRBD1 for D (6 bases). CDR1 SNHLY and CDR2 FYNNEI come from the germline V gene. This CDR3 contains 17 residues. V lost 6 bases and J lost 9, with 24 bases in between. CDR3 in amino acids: CASRAGAGISQGSPLHF. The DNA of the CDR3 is TGTGCCAGCAGGGCAGGGGCTGGTATCTCTCAGGGTTCACCCCTCCACTTT.

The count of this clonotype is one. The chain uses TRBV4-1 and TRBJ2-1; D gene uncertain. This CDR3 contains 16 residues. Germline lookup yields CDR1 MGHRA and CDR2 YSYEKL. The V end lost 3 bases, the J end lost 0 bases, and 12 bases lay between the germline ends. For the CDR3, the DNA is TGCGCCAGCAGCCACGATGACTTGAGCTCCTACAATGAGCAGTTCTTC. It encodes CASSHDDLSSYNEQFF.